The entry below describes one T cell receptor (beta chain). The antigen is unknown. This cohort consisted of healthy bone marrow donors. These donors counted as nominally healthy when sampled, but unrecorded immune exposures were likely. This record comes from a study of cytomegalovirus exposure and HLA in healthy donors. Whole-study context: Approximately 190 million T cells yielded approximately 100 million unique TCR beta sequences, as an earlier analysis found. Whole-study findings and limits: Later genetic work tied a missense DCLRE1C variant to beta-chain V and J trimming.

60 Vbeta and 13 Jbeta primers were used in PCR. The data were produced by immunoSEQ multiplex PCR, yet TCRdb's version contains in-frame clones alone and is incomplete. This table holds under 150,000 clones, about 69% found once. Germline V CDR1 and CDR2: MNHNS, SASEGT. The CDR3 is made up of 14 amino acids. J was trimmed by 1 base and V by 7 bases; bases with no gene match: 5. The gene calls are TRBV6-1 and TRBJ1-1, with 8 bases that match TRBD1. Material: PBMCs. This TCR was sampled from a woman younger than 35 in good health and CMV-seronegative. CDR3 DNA sequence: TGTGCCAGCATGAGGGACAGGCAGAACACTGAAGCTTTCTTT. As protein: CASMRDRQNTEAFF.